This TCR beta chain is drawn from a study of blood T cell repertoires in COVID-19. The CDR3 length is 16 residues. Unmatched junction bases numbered 7, after V lost 6 bases and J lost 0 bases. CDR1 and CDR2 from the germline V gene are SNHLY and FYNNEI. TCRdb's copy holds only in-frame clones and misses some; the assay was immunoSEQ multiplex PCR. The sample records 200,000 to 250,000 clones, around 87% being singletons. This receptor was taken from a man aged 55 to 70 with acute or convalescent COVID-19. The chain is built from TRBV2 and TRBJ1-4; TRBD1 matches at 7 bases. Material for sequencing was peripheral blood. CDR3 DNA: TGTGCCAGCAGCAGACAGGGCCCCGCAACTAATGAAAAACTGTTTTTT. The encoded protein is CASSRQGPATNEKLFF.